This is a list of T cell receptor beta chains from one sample in a study of shared clonotypes between healthy human individuals. Repertoires were generated with immunoSEQ multiplex PCR, while TCRdb's copy carries only in-frame clones and drops some. The sample lists 550,000 to 600,000 clones, 95% to 98% seen once, with approximately 0.3% in the top ten. Specimen: naive CD8+ T cells sorted from blood. All receptors come from a man younger than 40 in good health. Both conserved end residues are part of each CDR3. The D gene is left open where the match is weak. Size values are once, few and many counts, or a class for expanded clones, and some rows have none.

clone_size: .; d_call: TRBD1; j_call: TRBJ1-1; v_call: TRBV7-9; cdr3_nt: TGTGCCAGCAGCCTCGGACAGGGACGGCGGGTAACTGAAGCTTTCTTT; cdr3_aa: CASSLGQGRRVTEAFF
clone_size: .; d_call: .; j_call: TRBJ1-1; v_call: TRBV30; cdr3_nt: TGTGCCTGGGGGGCACACCAGGGACAAGCTTTCTTT; cdr3_aa: CAWGAHQGQAFF
clone_size: .; d_call: .; j_call: TRBJ1-1; v_call: TRBV7-2; cdr3_nt: TGTGCCAGCAGCTTAGCGCCGGACACTGAAGCTTTCTTT; cdr3_aa: CASSLAPDTEAFF
clone_size: .; d_call: TRBD1; j_call: TRBJ2-7; v_call: TRBV7-9; cdr3_nt: TGTGCCAGCAGCCATTCCCGGACAGGGGCCTACGAGCAGTACTTC; cdr3_aa: CASSHSRTGAYEQYF
clone_size: .; d_call: TRBD1; j_call: TRBJ2-1; v_call: TRBV4-1; cdr3_nt: TGCGCCAGCAGAGGGGACAGCTCCTACAATGAGCAGTTCTTC; cdr3_aa: CASRGDSSYNEQFF
clone_size: .; d_call: .; j_call: TRBJ1-1; v_call: TRBV28; cdr3_nt: TGTGCCAGCAGTTTGGCTATGAACACTGAAGCTTTCTTT; cdr3_aa: CASSLAMNTEAFF
clone_size: .; d_call: .; j_call: TRBJ2-7; v_call: TRBV6-5; cdr3_nt: TGTGCCAGCAGTTACGGGCGGAGCTCCTACGAGCAGTACTTC; cdr3_aa: CASSYGRSSYEQYF
clone_size: .; d_call: TRBD2; j_call: TRBJ2-2; v_call: TRBV7-8; cdr3_nt: TGTGCCAGCAGCAAGGGACTAGCGGGAGGGAGCACCGGGGAGCTGTTTTTT; cdr3_aa: CASSKGLAGGSTGELFF
clone_size: .; d_call: .; j_call: TRBJ2-7; v_call: TRBV28; cdr3_nt: TGTGCCAGCAGTTCACGGATCGGGACAAACGAGCAGTACTTC; cdr3_aa: CASSSRIGTNEQYF
clone_size: .; d_call: .; j_call: TRBJ2-5; v_call: TRBV11-2; cdr3_nt: TGTGCCAGCAGCTTGCAAGAGACCCAGTACTTC; cdr3_aa: CASSLQETQYF
clone_size: .; d_call: .; j_call: TRBJ2-1; v_call: TRBV14; cdr3_nt: TGTGCCAGCAGCCAAGCCCCTTGGGAGGATAGCTCCTACAATGAGCAGTTCTTC; cdr3_aa: CASSQAPWEDSSYNEQFF
clone_size: once; d_call: .; j_call: TRBJ1-2; v_call: TRBV28; cdr3_nt: TGTGCCAGCAGTTTTGGGTCAGGGGCGCAGCACTATGGCTACACCTTC; cdr3_aa: CASSFGSGAQHYGYTF
clone_size: few; d_call: .; j_call: TRBJ2-7; v_call: TRBV29-1; cdr3_nt: TGCAGCGTTGAGGAGGACAGCCCCTACGAGCAGTACTTC; cdr3_aa: CSVEEDSPYEQYF
clone_size: .; d_call: TRBD1; j_call: TRBJ2-1; v_call: TRBV27; cdr3_nt: TGTGCCAGCAGTCGGGACAGATCGGGGTACAATGAGCAGTTCTTC; cdr3_aa: CASSRDRSGYNEQFF
clone_size: .; d_call: .; j_call: TRBJ1-4; v_call: TRBV7-8; cdr3_nt: TGTGCCAGCAGCTACTTGGACGGAAATGAAAAACTGTTTTTT; cdr3_aa: CASSYLDGNEKLFF
clone_size: .; d_call: .; j_call: TRBJ2-5; v_call: TRBV5-1; cdr3_nt: TGCGCCAGCAGCTTGTATAGGGATCCCTACCAAGAGACCCAGTACTTC; cdr3_aa: CASSLYRDPYQETQYF
clone_size: .; d_call: .; j_call: TRBJ2-7; v_call: TRBV13; cdr3_nt: TGTGCCAGCAGCTTAGACAGGTACGAGCAGTACTTC; cdr3_aa: CASSLDRYEQYF
clone_size: .; d_call: .; j_call: TRBJ2-7; v_call: TRBV5-6; cdr3_nt: TGTGCCAGCAGCGGCGGTCTTGCGCCCGAGCAGTACTTC; cdr3_aa: CASSGGLAPEQYF
clone_size: once; d_call: .; j_call: TRBJ2-7; v_call: TRBV25-1; cdr3_nt: TGTGCCAGCAGGGGTAACAGGAACTATCCCTACGAGCAGTACTTC; cdr3_aa: CASRGNRNYPYEQYF
clone_size: .; d_call: .; j_call: TRBJ2-5; v_call: TRBV30; cdr3_nt: TGTGCCTGGAGCTGGACACAACAAGAGACCCAGTACTTC; cdr3_aa: CAWSWTQQETQYF
clone_size: .; d_call: TRBD2; j_call: TRBJ2-1; v_call: TRBV9; cdr3_nt: TGTGCCAGCAGCGTAGGAAGCGGGACTGTTCAGTTCTTC; cdr3_aa: CASSVGSGTVQFF
clone_size: .; d_call: .; j_call: TRBJ2-7; v_call: TRBV10-3; cdr3_nt: TGTGCCATCAGTGAGAGGGCGGGAAGGAGCTACGAGCAGTACTTC; cdr3_aa: CAISERAGRSYEQYF
clone_size: .; d_call: .; j_call: TRBJ2-7; v_call: TRBV29-1; cdr3_nt: TGCAGCGTAATCCTGCGGGGTACCTACGAGCAGTACTTC; cdr3_aa: CSVILRGTYEQYF
clone_size: .; d_call: .; j_call: TRBJ1-2; v_call: TRBV29-1; cdr3_nt: TGCAGCGTTGAAGATTCTAGTTTGAGCGGCTACACCTTC; cdr3_aa: CSVEDSSLSGYTF
clone_size: .; d_call: .; j_call: TRBJ2-1; v_call: TRBV6-5; cdr3_nt: TGTGCCAGCAGTTACGGGTTCGAGACAGGGCAGTTCTTC; cdr3_aa: CASSYGFETGQFF
clone_size: .; d_call: .; j_call: TRBJ2-1; v_call: TRBV29-1; cdr3_nt: TGCAGCGTTGAGACTGGAAGGGGAAGCTCCTACAATGAGCAGTTCTTC; cdr3_aa: CSVETGRGSSYNEQFF
clone_size: .; d_call: .; j_call: TRBJ2-7; v_call: TRBV27; cdr3_nt: TGTGCCAGCAGTTTATCACTGGCTTACGAGCAGTACTTC; cdr3_aa: CASSLSLAYEQYF
clone_size: .; d_call: .; j_call: TRBJ1-2; v_call: TRBV10-2; cdr3_nt: TGCGCCAGCAGTGATGGGACAACCTATGGCTACACCTTC; cdr3_aa: CASSDGTTYGYTF
clone_size: .; d_call: TRBD1; j_call: TRBJ1-5; v_call: TRBV2; cdr3_nt: TGTGCCAGCAGTGAAATTGCGGACAGGAGCAATCAGCCCCAGCATTTT; cdr3_aa: CASSEIADRSNQPQHF
clone_size: .; d_call: .; j_call: TRBJ2-7; v_call: TRBV7-9; cdr3_nt: TGTGCCAGCAGCCCCGGGATGAGCTCCTACGAGCAGTACTTC; cdr3_aa: CASSPGMSSYEQYF
clone_size: .; d_call: TRBD1; j_call: TRBJ1-1; v_call: TRBV6-5; cdr3_nt: TGTGCCAGCAGTCTAAGACAGGGGACGACTGAAGCTTTCTTT; cdr3_aa: CASSLRQGTTEAFF
clone_size: .; d_call: .; j_call: TRBJ1-1; v_call: TRBV28; cdr3_nt: TGTGCCAGCAGTTTTGTTCTCTTCACTGAAGCTTTCTTT; cdr3_aa: CASSFVLFTEAFF
clone_size: .; d_call: .; j_call: TRBJ1-1; v_call: TRBV11-3; cdr3_nt: TGTGCCAGCAGCTCAGTGGGGACTGAAGCTTTCTTT; cdr3_aa: CASSSVGTEAFF
clone_size: .; d_call: TRBD1; j_call: TRBJ1-2; v_call: TRBV7-8; cdr3_nt: TGTGCCAGCAGCTTAAGGCCCAGGGGGGCGACTAACTATGGCTACACCTTC; cdr3_aa: CASSLRPRGATNYGYTF
clone_size: .; d_call: .; j_call: TRBJ2-7; v_call: TRBV7-6; cdr3_nt: TGTGCCAGCAGTTCTGGAGGGGGATCCTACGAGCAGTACTTC; cdr3_aa: CASSSGGGSYEQYF
clone_size: once; d_call: .; j_call: TRBJ2-1; v_call: TRBV11-2; cdr3_nt: TGTGCCAGCAGCTTAGCTCTGCAGCTTGAGCAGTTCTTC; cdr3_aa: CASSLALQLEQFF
clone_size: .; d_call: .; j_call: TRBJ1-5; v_call: TRBV7-9; cdr3_nt: TGTGCCAGCAGCCCCCTCGGTAGCAATCAGCCCCAGCATTTT; cdr3_aa: CASSPLGSNQPQHF
clone_size: .; d_call: TRBD2; j_call: TRBJ2-1; v_call: TRBV29-1; cdr3_nt: TGCAGCGTGGCGGGACTAGCGTTGACGGATGTGGAGAACAATGAGCAGTTCTTC; cdr3_aa: CSVAGLALTDVENNEQFF
clone_size: .; d_call: .; j_call: TRBJ2-7; v_call: TRBV6-4; cdr3_nt: TGTGCCAGCAGTGAGGGACCCAACTACGAGCAGTACTTC; cdr3_aa: CASSEGPNYEQYF
clone_size: once; d_call: .; j_call: TRBJ2-3; v_call: TRBV5-1; cdr3_nt: TGCGCCAGCAGCCCGGGGAGTATGGATACGCAGTATTTT; cdr3_aa: CASSPGSMDTQYF
clone_size: .; d_call: .; j_call: TRBJ2-1; v_call: TRBV6-1; cdr3_nt: TGTGCCAGCAGTGAAAGCCGGTTGGGCTACAATGAGCAGTTCTTC; cdr3_aa: CASSESRLGYNEQFF
clone_size: .; d_call: TRBD2; j_call: TRBJ2-7; v_call: TRBV30; cdr3_nt: TGTGCCTGGAGTGGACTAGCGGGGAGGCGGGACTACGAGCAGTACTTC; cdr3_aa: CAWSGLAGRRDYEQYF
clone_size: .; d_call: TRBD2; j_call: TRBJ2-1; v_call: TRBV7-3; cdr3_nt: TGTGCCAGTTGGGGGATTGGGAGGGCCTCCTACAATGAGCAGTTCTTC; cdr3_aa: CASWGIGRASYNEQFF
clone_size: .; d_call: .; j_call: TRBJ2-1; v_call: TRBV5-1; cdr3_nt: TGCGCCAGCAGCTTGGGCCCGGGAAACAATGAGCAGTTCTTC; cdr3_aa: CASSLGPGNNEQFF
clone_size: .; d_call: TRBD1; j_call: TRBJ1-2; v_call: TRBV7-8; cdr3_nt: TGTGCCAGCAGCCAGGGACAGGGGGCGTGGGGCTACACCTTC; cdr3_aa: CASSQGQGAWGYTF